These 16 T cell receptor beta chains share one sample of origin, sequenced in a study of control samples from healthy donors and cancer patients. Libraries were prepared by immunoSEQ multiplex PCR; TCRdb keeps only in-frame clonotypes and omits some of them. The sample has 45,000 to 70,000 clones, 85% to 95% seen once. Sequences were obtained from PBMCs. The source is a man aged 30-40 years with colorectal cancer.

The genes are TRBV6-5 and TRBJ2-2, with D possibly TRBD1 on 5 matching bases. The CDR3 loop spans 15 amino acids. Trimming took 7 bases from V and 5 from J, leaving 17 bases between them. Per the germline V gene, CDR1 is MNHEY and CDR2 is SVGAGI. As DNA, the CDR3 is TGTGCCAGCAACGGTGGGGCAGGGTGGACCGGGGAGCTGTTTTTT. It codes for CASNGGAGWTGELFF.

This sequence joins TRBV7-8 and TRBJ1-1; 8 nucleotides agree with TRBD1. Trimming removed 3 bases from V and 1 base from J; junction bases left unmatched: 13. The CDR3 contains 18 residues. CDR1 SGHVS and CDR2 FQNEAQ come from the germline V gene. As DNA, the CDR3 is TGTGCCAGCAGCTTTTTGCCAGGGACAGGACTAAAGAACACTGAAGCTTTCTTT. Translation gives CASSFLPGTGLKNTEAFF.

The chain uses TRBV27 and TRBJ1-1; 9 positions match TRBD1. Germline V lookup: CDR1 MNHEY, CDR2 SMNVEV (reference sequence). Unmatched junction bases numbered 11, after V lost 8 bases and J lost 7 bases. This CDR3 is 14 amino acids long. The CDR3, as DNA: TGTGCCAGCCATAAGGGACAGGGATTCAATGAAGCTTTCTTT. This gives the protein CASHKGQGFNEAFF.

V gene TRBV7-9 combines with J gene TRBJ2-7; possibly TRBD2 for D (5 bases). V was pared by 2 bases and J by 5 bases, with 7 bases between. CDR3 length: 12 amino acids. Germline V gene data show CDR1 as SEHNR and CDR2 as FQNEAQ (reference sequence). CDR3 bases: TGTGCCAGCAGCTTAAGCGGCGACGAGCAGTACGTC. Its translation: CASSLSGDEQYV.

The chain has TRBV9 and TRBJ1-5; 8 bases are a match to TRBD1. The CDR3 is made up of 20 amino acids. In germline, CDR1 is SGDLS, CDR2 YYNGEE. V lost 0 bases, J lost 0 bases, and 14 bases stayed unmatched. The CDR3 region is CASSVAAPPGQAVSNQPQHF. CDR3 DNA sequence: TGTGCCAGCAGCGTAGCCGCCCCCCCGGGACAGGCAGTTAGCAATCAGCCCCAGCATTTT.

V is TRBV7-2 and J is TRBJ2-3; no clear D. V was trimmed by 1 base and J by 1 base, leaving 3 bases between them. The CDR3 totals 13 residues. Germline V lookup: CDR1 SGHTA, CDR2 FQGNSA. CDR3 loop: CASSLEGTDTQYF. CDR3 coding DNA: TGTGCCAGCAGCTTAGAGGGCACAGATACGCAGTATTTT. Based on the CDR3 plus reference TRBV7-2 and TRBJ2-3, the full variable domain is GAGVSQSPSNKVTEKGKDVELRCDPISGHTALYWYRQSLGQGLEFLIYFQGNSAPDKSGLPSDRFSAERTGGSVSTLTIQRTQQEDSAVYLCASSLEGTDTQYFGPGTRLTVL.

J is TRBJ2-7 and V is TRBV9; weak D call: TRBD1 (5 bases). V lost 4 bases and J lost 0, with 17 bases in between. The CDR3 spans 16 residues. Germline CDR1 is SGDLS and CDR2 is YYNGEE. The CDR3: CASSRRWRQSSYEQYF. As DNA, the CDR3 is TGTGCCAGCAGCAGACGTTGGAGACAGAGCTCCTACGAGCAGTACTTC.

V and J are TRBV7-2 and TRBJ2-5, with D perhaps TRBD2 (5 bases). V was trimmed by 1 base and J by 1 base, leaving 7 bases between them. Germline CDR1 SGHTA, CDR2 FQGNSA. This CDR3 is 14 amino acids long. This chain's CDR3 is CASSLGGLQETQYF. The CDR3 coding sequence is TGTGCCAGCAGCTTAGGCGGGCTCCAAGAGACCCAGTACTTC.

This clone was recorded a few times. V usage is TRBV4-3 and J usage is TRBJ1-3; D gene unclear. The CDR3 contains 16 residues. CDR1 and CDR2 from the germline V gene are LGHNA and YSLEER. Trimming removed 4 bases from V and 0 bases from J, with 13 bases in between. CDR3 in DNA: TGCGCCAGCAGCCCGGACGGACGGGACTCTGGAAACACCATATATTTT. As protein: CASSPDGRDSGNTIYF.

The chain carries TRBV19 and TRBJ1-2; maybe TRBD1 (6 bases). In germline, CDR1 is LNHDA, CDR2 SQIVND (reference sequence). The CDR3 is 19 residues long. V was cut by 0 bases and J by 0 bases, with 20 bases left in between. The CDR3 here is CASSIDPFAEQGANYGYTF. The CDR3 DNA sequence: TGTGCCAGTAGTATAGATCCATTTGCGGAACAGGGCGCTAACTATGGCTACACCTTC.

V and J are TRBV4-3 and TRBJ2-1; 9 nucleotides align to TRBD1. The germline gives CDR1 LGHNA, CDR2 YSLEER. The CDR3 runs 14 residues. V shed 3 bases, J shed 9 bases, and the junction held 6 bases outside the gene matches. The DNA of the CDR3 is TGCGCCAGCAGCCATCCGGACAGGGGAGGTGAGCAGTTCTTC. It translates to CASSHPDRGGEQFF.

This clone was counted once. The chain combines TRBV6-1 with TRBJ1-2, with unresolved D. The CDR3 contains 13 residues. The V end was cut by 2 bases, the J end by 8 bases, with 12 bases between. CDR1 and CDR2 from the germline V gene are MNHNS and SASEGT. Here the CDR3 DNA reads TGTGCCAGCAGTGAAATTAGGTTCCGGGGCTACACCTTC. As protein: CASSEIRFRGYTF.

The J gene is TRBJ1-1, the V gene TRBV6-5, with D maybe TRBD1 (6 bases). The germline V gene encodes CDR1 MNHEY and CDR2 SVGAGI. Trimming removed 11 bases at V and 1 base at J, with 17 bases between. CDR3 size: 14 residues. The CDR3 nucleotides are TGTGCCTCGACACCGTCCAGGGGGAACACTGAAGCTTTCTTT. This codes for CASTPSRGNTEAFF.

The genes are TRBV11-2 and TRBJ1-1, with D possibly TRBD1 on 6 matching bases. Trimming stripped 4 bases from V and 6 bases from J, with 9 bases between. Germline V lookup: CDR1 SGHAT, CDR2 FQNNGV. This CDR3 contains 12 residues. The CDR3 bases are TGTGCCAGCAGCTACCGGACAGCTGAAGCTTTCTTT. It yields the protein CASSYRTAEAFF.

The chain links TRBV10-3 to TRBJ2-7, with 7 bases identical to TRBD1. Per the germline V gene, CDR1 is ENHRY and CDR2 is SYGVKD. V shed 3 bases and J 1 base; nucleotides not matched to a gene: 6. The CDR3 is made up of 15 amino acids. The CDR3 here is CAISDTGAGSYEQYF. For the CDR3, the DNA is TGTGCCATCAGTGATACAGGGGCCGGGTCCTACGAGCAGTACTTC.

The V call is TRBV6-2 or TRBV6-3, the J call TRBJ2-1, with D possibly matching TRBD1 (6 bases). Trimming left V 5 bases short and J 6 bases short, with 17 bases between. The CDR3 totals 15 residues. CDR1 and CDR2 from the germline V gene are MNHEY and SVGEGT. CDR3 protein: CASSLLGTPRNEQFF. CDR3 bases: TGTGCCAGCAGTCTCTTAGGGACACCGCGCAATGAGCAGTTCTTC.